The source of this TCR beta chain is a study of neurological immune-mediated disorders. Each CDR3 protein is one row after TCRdb ran MiXCR on the 5' RACE reads. The data show fewer than 45,000 distinct CDR3 sequences, almost 7.5% seen once. The study, taken as a whole, reports: HTLV-1-associated myelopathy led in TCR clonal expansion, while multiple sclerosis ranked lowest, below healthy controls.

This clonotype occurred many times. Its antigen is still unknown. V gave up 6 bases and J gave up 4 bases; unmatched junction bases: 6. Per the germline V gene, CDR1 is SQVTM and CDR2 is ANQGSEA. The CDR3 is made up of 13 amino acids. The sequencing input was PBMCs. The TCR was taken from a woman between 35 and 50 years old in good health. J is TRBJ1-5 and V is TRBV29-1; TRBD1 agrees at 7 bases. CDR3 protein: CSVWDSSNQPQHF. The CDR3 DNA sequence: TGCAGCGTATGGGACAGCTCGAATCAGCCCCAGCATTTT.